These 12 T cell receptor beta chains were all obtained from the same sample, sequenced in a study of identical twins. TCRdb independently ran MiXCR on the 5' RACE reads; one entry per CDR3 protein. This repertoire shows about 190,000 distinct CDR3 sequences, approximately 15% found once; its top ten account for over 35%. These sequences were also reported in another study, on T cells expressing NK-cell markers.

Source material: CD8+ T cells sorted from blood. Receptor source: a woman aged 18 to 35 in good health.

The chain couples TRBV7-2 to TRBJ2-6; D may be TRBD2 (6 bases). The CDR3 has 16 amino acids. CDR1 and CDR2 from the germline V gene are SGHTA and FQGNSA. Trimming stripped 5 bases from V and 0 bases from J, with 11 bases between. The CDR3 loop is CASSAGYYSGANVLTF. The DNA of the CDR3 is TGTGCCAGCAGCGCGGGATATTACTCTGGGGCCAACGTCCTGACTTTC.

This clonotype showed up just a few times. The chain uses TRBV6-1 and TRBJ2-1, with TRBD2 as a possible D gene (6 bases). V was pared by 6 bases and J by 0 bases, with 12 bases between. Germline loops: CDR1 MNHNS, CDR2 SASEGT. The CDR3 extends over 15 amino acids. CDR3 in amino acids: CASRRLVGSYNEQFF. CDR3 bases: TGTGCCAGCAGGCGACTAGTAGGCTCCTACAATGAGCAGTTCTTC.

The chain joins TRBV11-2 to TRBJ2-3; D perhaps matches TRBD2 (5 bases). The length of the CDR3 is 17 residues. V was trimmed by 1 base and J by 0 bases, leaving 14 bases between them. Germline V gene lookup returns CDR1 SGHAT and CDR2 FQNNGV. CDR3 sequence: CASSLAGGEPSTDTQYF. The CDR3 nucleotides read TGTGCCAGCAGCTTAGCAGGAGGAGAGCCTAGCACAGATACGCAGTATTTT. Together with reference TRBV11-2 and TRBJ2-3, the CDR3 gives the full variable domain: EAGVAQSPRYKIIEKRQSVAFWCNPISGHATLYWYQQILGQGPKLLIQFQNNGVVDDSQLPKDRFSAERLKGVDSTLKIQPAKLEDSAVYLCASSLAGGEPSTDTQYFGPGTRLTVL.

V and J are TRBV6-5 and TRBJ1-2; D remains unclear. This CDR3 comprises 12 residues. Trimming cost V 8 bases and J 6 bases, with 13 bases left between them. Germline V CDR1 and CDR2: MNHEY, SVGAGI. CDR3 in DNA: TGTGCCAGCCGCCTTGGGGATCATGGCTACACCTTC. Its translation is CASRLGDHGYTF.

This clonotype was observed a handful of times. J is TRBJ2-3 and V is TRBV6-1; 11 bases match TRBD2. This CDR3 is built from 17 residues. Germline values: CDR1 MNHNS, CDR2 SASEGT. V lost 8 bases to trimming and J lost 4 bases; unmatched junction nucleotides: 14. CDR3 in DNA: TGTGCCAGCGGACCCCAATCTAGCGGGGGGTCCGCAGATACGCAGTATTTT. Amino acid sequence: CASGPQSSGGSADTQYF.

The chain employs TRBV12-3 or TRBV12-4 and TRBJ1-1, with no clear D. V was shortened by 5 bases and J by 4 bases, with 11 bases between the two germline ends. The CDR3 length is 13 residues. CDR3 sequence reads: CASSTGSGTEAFF. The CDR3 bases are TGTGCCAGCAGTACCGGGTCGGGCACTGAAGCTTTCTTT.

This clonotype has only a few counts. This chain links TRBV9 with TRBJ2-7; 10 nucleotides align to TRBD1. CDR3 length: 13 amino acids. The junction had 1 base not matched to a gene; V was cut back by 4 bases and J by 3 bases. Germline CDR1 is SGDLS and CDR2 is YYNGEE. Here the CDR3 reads CASSRTGGYEQYF. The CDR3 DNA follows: TGTGCCAGCAGCCGGACAGGGGGCTACGAGCAGTACTTC.

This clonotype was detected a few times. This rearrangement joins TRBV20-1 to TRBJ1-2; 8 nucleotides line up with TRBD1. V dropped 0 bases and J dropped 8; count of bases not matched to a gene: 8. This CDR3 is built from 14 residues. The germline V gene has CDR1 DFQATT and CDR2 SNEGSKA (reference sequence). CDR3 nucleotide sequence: TGCAGTGCTAGAGACCCAGGGGGCCCGAGGGGCTACACCTTC. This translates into CSARDPGGPRGYTF.

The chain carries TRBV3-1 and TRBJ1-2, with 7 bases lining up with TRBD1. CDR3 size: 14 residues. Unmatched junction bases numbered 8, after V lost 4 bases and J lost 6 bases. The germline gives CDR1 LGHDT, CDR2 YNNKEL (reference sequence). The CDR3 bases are TGTGCCAGCAGCCCCCGGGACAGCAGAAATGGCTACACCTTC. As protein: CASSPRDSRNGYTF.

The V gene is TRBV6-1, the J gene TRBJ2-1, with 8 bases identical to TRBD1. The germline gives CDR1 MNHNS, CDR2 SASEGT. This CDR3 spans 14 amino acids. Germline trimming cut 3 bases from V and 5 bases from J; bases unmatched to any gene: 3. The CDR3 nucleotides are TGTGCCAGCAGTGACAGACAGGGGAACAATGAGCAGTTCTTC. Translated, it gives CASSDRQGNNEQFF.

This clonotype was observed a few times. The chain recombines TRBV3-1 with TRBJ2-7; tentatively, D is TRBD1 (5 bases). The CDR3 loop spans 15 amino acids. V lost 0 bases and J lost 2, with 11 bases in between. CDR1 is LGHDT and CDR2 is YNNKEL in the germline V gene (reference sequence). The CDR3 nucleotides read TGTGCCAGCAGCCAAGATCGGACAACGACCTACGAGCAGTACTTC. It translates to CASSQDRTTTYEQYF.

CDR3 amino acids: CASSFLSTFYEQYF. The CDR3 region has the DNA TGTGCCAGCAGTTTTCTTTCAACATTTTACGAGCAGTACTTC. The gene calls are TRBV12-3 or TRBV12-4 and TRBJ2-7; no reliable D call. The CDR3 runs to 14 residues. Trimming pared 3 bases from V and 4 bases from J, leaving 13 bases between.